The 31 T cell receptor beta chains listed next were all sequenced from one sample in a study of OX40 agonist ivuxolimab in advanced cancers. The protocol was immunoSEQ multiplex PCR, while the TCRdb copy is restricted to in-frame clones and leaves out a portion. The sample lists around 70,000 clones, around four fifths seen once, with less than 6.5% in the top ten. Sequencing used CD4+ or CD8+ T cells sorted from blood, obtained in a trial of the OX40 agonist ivuxolimab. Source of these receptors: an adult with an advanced solid tumor such as melanoma, head and neck, liver or kidney cancer.

The chain couples TRBV4-3 to TRBJ1-5; D is possibly TRBD1 (6 bases). The germline V and J ends were trimmed by 1 base and 4 bases, with 11 bases remaining between them. Looked up from germline, CDR1 is LGHNA and CDR2 is YSLEER. The CDR3 length is 15 residues. CDR3 amino acids: CASSQGRGANQPQHF. The DNA for the CDR3 is TGCGCCAGCAGCCAAGGCAGGGGCGCAAATCAGCCCCAGCATTTT.

V is TRBV5-5 and J is TRBJ2-7; 7 bases are shared with TRBD1. Germline V gene data show CDR1 as SGHKS and CDR2 as YYEKEE (reference sequence). V was clipped by 3 bases and J by 2 bases; unmatched bases: 5. The CDR3 runs 14 residues. The CDR3 region is CASSSDRVPYEQYF. CDR3 coding DNA: TGTGCCAGCAGCTCAGACAGGGTCCCCTACGAGCAGTACTTC. The whole variable domain, remainder taken from reference TRBV5-5 and TRBJ2-7, is DAGVTQSPTHLIKTRGQQVTLRCSPISGHKSVSWYQQVLGQGPQFIFQYYEKEERGRGNFPDRFSARQFPNYSSELNVNALLLGDSALYLCASSSDRVPYEQYFGPGTRLTVT.

The chain carries TRBV2 and TRBJ1-1; 8 bases agree with TRBD1. Unmatched junction bases numbered 3, after V lost 5 bases and J lost 10 bases. CDR1 is SNHLY, CDR2 FYNNEI, per germline. This CDR3 contains 11 residues. The CDR3 nucleotides read TGTGCCAGCAGTTACGACAGGGGAGCTTTCTTT. It yields the protein CASSYDRGAFF.

The chain recombines TRBV9 with TRBJ2-3, with 8 nucleotides matching TRBD1. The CDR3 consists of 15 residues. The V segment lost 0 bases and the J segment 6 bases; nucleotides outside the gene matches: 6. Germline V gene lookup returns CDR1 SGDLS and CDR2 YYNGEE. The CDR3 DNA reads as TGTGCCAGCAGCGTAGAAGGACAGGGTGCCGATACGCAGTATTTT. Translating it yields CASSVEGQGADTQYF.

Of note for this clone: The sample holds other DNA sequences that translate to the same CDR3. The J gene is TRBJ1-2, the V gene TRBV27; tentatively, D is TRBD1 (5 bases). Germline V CDR1 and CDR2: MNHEY, SMNVEV (reference sequence). CDR3 length: 13 amino acids. V was cut by 0 bases and J by 5 bases, with 7 bases left in between. CDR3 in amino acids: CASSLSPGYGYTF. The CDR3 DNA sequence: TGTGCCAGCAGTTTATCGCCAGGGTATGGCTACACCTTC.

This clone was observed a few times. The chain uses TRBV29-1 and TRBJ1-1; D is perhaps TRBD1 (5 bases). V lost 6 bases and J 5 bases, leaving 13 bases between the germline ends. The CDR3 has 12 residues. Germline-derived CDR1 and CDR2 are SQVTM and ANQGSEA. This CDR3 reads CSVPDGGTEAFF. CDR3 bases: TGCAGCGTCCCCGACGGGGGAACTGAAGCTTTCTTT.

This chain links TRBV6-6 with TRBJ2-7; 9 bases line up with TRBD1. The germline gives CDR1 MNHNY, CDR2 SVGAGI (reference sequence). V shed 7 bases, J shed 4 bases, and the junction held 5 bases outside the gene matches. The CDR3 runs 13 residues. CDR3 nucleotide sequence: TGTGCCAGCACGGGGACAGGGAGTTACGAGCAGTACTTC. Encoded protein: CASTGTGSYEQYF.

This chain links TRBV5-6 with TRBJ2-2, with 7 bases matching TRBD2. V shed 1 base and J 6 bases; nucleotides not matched to a gene: 6. This CDR3 has 15 amino acids. CDR1 and CDR2 (germline): SGHDT, YYEEEE. This chain's CDR3 is CASSLPPTSAGELFF. In DNA, the CDR3 is TGTGCCAGCAGCTTGCCCCCAACTAGCGCCGGGGAGCTGTTTTTT.

This chain uses TRBV6-5 with TRBJ2-5, with TRBD1 identical over 10 bases. The J segment lost 4 bases and the V segment lost 5 bases, leaving 7 bases of the junction unmatched. The CDR3 contains 15 residues. Germline CDR1 MNHEY, CDR2 SVGAGI. Written as DNA, the CDR3 is TGTGCCAGCAGTCCCGGGACAGGGGATACAGAGACCCAGTACTTC. Translating it yields CASSPGTGDTETQYF.

The J gene is TRBJ2-2, the V gene TRBV2; 9 bases are shared with TRBD1. CDR3 size: 16 residues. V lost 7 bases to trimming and J lost 4 bases; unmatched junction nucleotides: 10. The V gene's germline CDR1 is SNHLY and CDR2 FYNNEI. The DNA of the CDR3 is TGTGCCAGCATGAGAGACAGGGGGATTGCCACCGGGGAGCTGTTTTTT. It translates to CASMRDRGIATGELFF.

This clone came up once. The chain uses TRBV6-5 and TRBJ1-2; 7 positions match TRBD1. This CDR3 is built from 14 residues. Germline CDR1 and CDR2: MNHEY and SVGAGI. J gave up 5 bases and V 6 bases, and 9 bases lay outside the gene matches. The CDR3 is CASRTTGFGYGYTF. CDR3 bases: TGTGCCAGCAGAACGACAGGGTTTGGGTATGGCTACACCTTC.

This sequence joins TRBV6-5 and TRBJ1-1, with TRBD1 identical over 8 bases. Per germline, CDR1 MNHEY and CDR2 SVGAGI. V dropped 9 bases and J dropped 5; count of bases not matched to a gene: 8. The CDR3 consists of 13 residues. DNA of the CDR3: TGTGCCAGTAGGGGACAGGTCTCGACTGAAGCTTTCTTT. Amino acid sequence: CASRGQVSTEAFF.

This clone was detected only once. The chain has TRBV5-6 and TRBJ1-1, with D perhaps matching TRBD1 (5 bases). The CDR3 is made up of 13 amino acids. Trimming pared 5 bases from V and 5 bases from J, leaving 13 bases between. CDR1 and CDR2 from the germline V gene are SGHDT and YYEEEE. The CDR3 here is CASRWQGGTEAFF. In DNA form, the CDR3 reads TGTGCCAGCAGGTGGCAGGGAGGAACTGAAGCTTTCTTT.

This rearrangement joins TRBV7-9 to TRBJ1-2, with TRBD1 matching over 7 bases. The V and J ends lost 7 bases and 8 bases, in that order; junction bases with no gene match: 13. Looked up from germline, CDR1 is SEHNR and CDR2 is FQNEAQ (reference sequence). The CDR3 is 14 residues long. This CDR3 is CASTYTGEGDGYTF. In nucleotides, the CDR3 is TGTGCCAGCACCTACACAGGGGAAGGGGACGGCTACACCTTC.

The rearrangement joins TRBV7-9 to TRBJ1-1; TRBD1 might be the D (5 bases). Deletions cut 3 bases from V and 3 bases from J, with 14 bases between. CDR1 is SEHNR, CDR2 FQNEAQ, per germline (reference sequence). This CDR3 has 15 amino acids. The CDR3, as DNA: TGTGCCAGCAGCTTCCACGTAGGGACGGACACTGAAGCTTTCTTT. Its protein product is CASSFHVGTDTEAFF. Variable domain in full (rest from reference TRBV7-9 and TRBJ1-1): DTGVSQNPRHKITKRGQNVTFRCDPISEHNRLYWYRQTLGQGPEFLTYFQNEAQLEKSRLLSDRFSAERPKGSFSTLEIQRTEQGDSAMYLCASSFHVGTDTEAFFGQGTRLTVV.

The chain combines TRBV7-2 with TRBJ2-1; 14 nucleotides agree with TRBD2. This CDR3 region has 18 residues. Per germline, CDR1 SGHTA and CDR2 FQGNSA. Unmatched junction bases numbered 5, after V lost 1 base and J lost 3 bases. CDR3 sequence reads: CASSLEGTSGRFYNEQFF. Written as DNA, the CDR3 is TGTGCCAGCAGCTTAGAGGGGACTAGCGGGAGATTCTACAATGAGCAGTTCTTC.

The J gene is TRBJ2-7, the V gene TRBV27; tentatively, D is TRBD1 or TRBD2 (5 bases each). This CDR3 has 12 residues. Trimming took off 4 bases at V and 9 bases at J, with 13 bases between the two ends. Germline values: CDR1 MNHEY, CDR2 SMNVEV (reference sequence). The CDR3 nucleotides are TGTGCCAGCAGTTCGCACGGGACGATGCAGTACTTC. Residues: CASSSHGTMQYF.

The genes are TRBV30 and TRBJ2-7, with a weak D call TRBD2 (6 bases). This CDR3 region has 13 residues. Germline V gene sequence: CDR1 GTSNPN, CDR2 SVGIG (reference sequence). The V gene lost 0 bases and the J gene lost 3 bases, with 9 bases spanning the gap. The CDR3 nucleotides read TGTGCCTGGAGTGTACTGGGGGGCTACGAGCAGTACTTC. It is translated as CAWSVLGGYEQYF. Supplemented by reference TRBV30 and TRBJ2-7, the full variable domain reads SQTIHQWPATLVQPVGSPLSLECTVEGTSNPNLYWYRQAAGRGLQLLFYSVGIGQISSEVPQNLSASRPQDRQFILSSKKLLLSDSGFYLCAWSVLGGYEQYFGPGTRLTVT.

The chain uses TRBV28 and TRBJ2-4; a weak D match, TRBD1 (5 bases). CDR3 size: 15 residues. Germline assignment: CDR1 MDHEN and CDR2 SYDVKM. Trimming left V 5 bases short and J 4 bases short, with 15 bases between. The CDR3 DNA sequence: TGTGCCAGCAGTCTCATTCGACAGTCTAAAAACATTCAGTACTTC. Protein: CASSLIRQSKNIQYF.

The rearrangement links TRBV7-6 to TRBJ2-2, with D tentatively TRBD1 or TRBD2 (5 bases each). In germline, CDR1 is SGHVS, CDR2 FNYEAQ. V gave up 1 base and J gave up 6 bases, with 24 bases separating them. This CDR3 region has 19 residues. The CDR3 sequence is CASSLVPIEGTGAAGELFF. Here the CDR3 DNA reads TGTGCCAGCAGCTTAGTACCGATTGAGGGTACAGGTGCGGCCGGGGAGCTGTTTTTT.

V usage is TRBV9 and J usage is TRBJ2-7; TRBD2 agrees at 7 bases. The CDR3 consists of 15 residues. Trimming removed 4 bases from V and 3 bases from J; junction bases left unmatched: 10. Per germline, CDR1 SGDLS and CDR2 YYNGEE. Here the CDR3 reads CASSPPAGTGYEQYF. As DNA, the CDR3 is TGTGCCAGCAGCCCCCCAGCGGGAACGGGCTACGAGCAGTACTTC.

V and J are TRBV6-5 and TRBJ2-2, with D unclear. The germline CDR1 and CDR2 sequences are MNHEY and SVGAGI. CDR3 size: 14 residues. Trimming took 0 bases from V and 6 from J, leaving 8 bases between them. The DNA of the CDR3 is TGTGCCAGCAGTTACTCGATCCCTCCCGGGGAGCTGTTTTTT. It yields the protein CASSYSIPPGELFF.

J is TRBJ2-7 and V is TRBV6-6, with 7 positions matching TRBD1. The V gene's germline CDR1 is MNHNY and CDR2 SVGAGI (reference sequence). The V and J ends lost 6 bases and 3 bases, in that order; junction bases with no gene match: 8. The CDR3 covers 14 residues. CDR3 sequence (DNA): TGTGCCAGCAGACTTCGACAGGGTTACTACGAGCAGTACTTC. This codes for CASRLRQGYYEQYF.

The V and J genes are TRBV7-2 and TRBJ2-5; 7 nucleotides agree with TRBD1. Losses at the gene ends were 5 bases for V and 0 bases for J; bases not matched to a gene: 12. The CDR3 length is 17 residues. Germline V gene sequence: CDR1 SGHTA, CDR2 FQGNSA. The CDR3 sequence is CASSRDRVEGYQETQYF. The CDR3 nucleotides are TGTGCCAGCAGCCGAGACAGGGTAGAAGGGTACCAAGAGACCCAGTACTTC.

The V and J genes are TRBV28 and TRBJ2-2; 8 nucleotides agree with TRBD1. The CDR3 contains 17 residues. The germline gives CDR1 MDHEN, CDR2 SYDVKM. Trimming removed 4 bases from V and 3 bases from J; junction bases left unmatched: 10. The CDR3 region is CASSSWTGSYDTGELFF. DNA for the CDR3: TGTGCCAGCAGTTCTTGGACAGGGAGCTACGACACCGGGGAGCTGTTTTTT.

The sample holds one count of this clone. The chain uses TRBV15 and TRBJ2-1, with 11 bases that match TRBD2. CDR1 is LNHNV and CDR2 is YYDKDF in the germline V gene (reference sequence). The CDR3 length is 18 residues. V trimming: 0 bases; J trimming: 9 bases; junction bases outside the gene matches: 13. The CDR3 is CATSRDFPRSGREGEQFF. The DNA of the CDR3 is TGTGCCACCAGCAGAGATTTCCCCCGTAGCGGGAGGGAGGGTGAGCAGTTCTTC.

This chain links TRBV6-5 with TRBJ2-7; a weak D match, TRBD1 (6 bases). Germline V gene lookup returns CDR1 MNHEY and CDR2 SVGAGI. Trimming removed 8 bases from V and 4 bases from J, with 21 bases in between. The CDR3 length is 15 residues. Written as DNA, the CDR3 is TGTGCCAGCGCAACGCCCGGACAGCTTACGTACGAGCAGTACTTC. Encoded protein: CASATPGQLTYEQYF.

The rearrangement uses TRBV7-9 and TRBJ2-2; D gene unclear. The V end lost 5 bases, the J end lost 2 bases, and 24 bases lay between the germline ends. Germline V CDR1 and CDR2: SEHNR, FQNEAQ (reference sequence). This CDR3 has 19 amino acids. This CDR3 is CASSTPRWATPPNTGELFF. CDR3 bases: TGTGCCAGCAGCACTCCGAGGTGGGCGACACCCCCTAACACCGGGGAGCTGTTTTTT.

The chain links TRBV5-1 to TRBJ1-1; D not resolved. This CDR3 spans 14 amino acids. With 2 bases removed from V and 1 base from J, the gap between germline ends came to 9 bases. Germline loops: CDR1 SGHRS, CDR2 YFSETQ. CDR3 region: CASSFSAGNTEAFF. The CDR3, as DNA: TGCGCCAGCAGCTTCTCAGCCGGGAACACTGAAGCTTTCTTT. Full variable domain (outside the CDR3, taken from reference TRBV5-1 and TRBJ1-1): KAGVTQTPRYLIKTRGQQVTLSCSPISGHRSVSWYQQTPGQGLQFLFEYFSETQRNKGNFPGRFSGRQFSNSRSEMNVSTLELGDSALYLCASSFSAGNTEAFFGQGTRLTVV.

The rearrangement uses TRBV5-6 and TRBJ2-2, with 8 nucleotides matching TRBD1. The CDR3 contains 16 residues. Germline lookup yields CDR1 SGHDT and CDR2 YYEEEE. The J segment lost 1 base and the V segment lost 3 bases, leaving 5 bases of the junction unmatched. This CDR3 is CASSSEGQGNTGELFF. In DNA form, the CDR3 reads TGTGCCAGCAGCTCGGAAGGACAGGGGAACACCGGGGAGCTGTTTTTT.

V and J are TRBV7-8 and TRBJ2-5, with 7 nucleotides matching TRBD2. The V and J ends lost 0 bases and 5 bases, in that order; junction bases with no gene match: 3. CDR3 length equals 14 residues. The germline V gene has CDR1 SGHVS and CDR2 FQNEAQ. The CDR3 loop is CASSLAGLRETQYF. The CDR3 DNA is TGTGCCAGCAGCTTAGCGGGACTACGGGAGACCCAGTACTTC.